The 30 T cell receptor beta chains below were found in one sample sequenced in a study of OX40 agonist ivuxolimab in advanced cancers. Library generation was performed with the immunoSEQ multiplex PCR assay. TCRdb mirrors the immuneACCESS table, restricted to in-frame sequences. Some clones are absent from its copies; in checked studies, under half trace to an unresolved V gene, and the reason for the others is unknown. The sample table shows about 83,000 clones, and 65% to 90% are seen once. The ten largest clones capture roughly 0.7% of the sample. Sequences were derived from CD4+ or CD8+ T cells sorted from blood, sampled in a trial of the OX40 agonist ivuxolimab. The source is an adult with an advanced solid tumor such as melanoma, head and neck, liver or kidney cancer.

The chain links TRBV2 to TRBJ2-6, with D perhaps given as TRBD1 or TRBD2 (5 bases each). V was trimmed by 7 bases and J by 0 bases, leaving 13 bases between them. CDR1 and CDR2 from the germline V gene are SNHLY and FYNNEI. CDR3 length: 16 amino acids. CDR3 sequence: CASTLQGASGANVLTF. CDR3 coding DNA: TGTGCCAGCACCCTCCAGGGAGCCTCTGGGGCCAACGTCCTGACTTTC.

This chain links TRBV23-1 with TRBJ1-2, with unresolved D. TRBV23-1 is an ORF for which the function is uncertain. With 1 base removed from V and 8 bases from J, the gap between germline ends came to 8 bases. The CDR3 runs to 12 residues. CDR3 sequence: CASSQLGSGYTF. In DNA, the CDR3 is TGCGCCAGCAGTCAATTAGGGTCGGGCTACACCTTC.

This clone was picked up a small number of times. This chain uses TRBV6-4 with TRBJ1-1; perhaps TRBD1 as D (5 bases). Between the trimmed V and J ends, which lost 0 bases and 5 bases, there was a span of 10 bases. Germline CDR1 MRHNA, CDR2 SNTAGT. The CDR3 loop spans 14 amino acids. CDR3 protein: CASSDSSRATEAFF. CDR3 coding DNA: TGTGCCAGCAGTGACTCGAGCAGGGCTACTGAAGCTTTCTTT.

V usage is TRBV6-5 and J usage is TRBJ2-7, with D possibly matching TRBD2 (5 bases). Trimming removed 8 bases from V and 4 bases from J, with 15 bases in between. Per germline, CDR1 MNHEY and CDR2 SVGAGI. This CDR3 contains 13 residues. CDR3 DNA: TGTGCCAGCCGGCCCGGCGGACTTTACGAGCAGTACTTC. Its protein is CASRPGGLYEQYF.

The chain employs TRBV6-5 and TRBJ1-2; D is undetermined. Trimming pared 6 bases from V and 6 bases from J, leaving 11 bases between. CDR3 length equals 12 residues. Germline-derived CDR1 and CDR2 are MNHEY and SVGAGI. As DNA, the CDR3 is TGTGCCAGCAGCCGACCCGCGGATGGCTACACCTTC. Translated: CASSRPADGYTF.

V is TRBV19 and J is TRBJ2-1, with 10 bases that match TRBD2. V trimming: 3 bases; J trimming: 0 bases; junction bases outside the gene matches: 8. Per germline, CDR1 LNHDA and CDR2 SQIVND (reference sequence). This CDR3 has 18 residues. CDR3 bases: TGTGCCAGTAGTATTGAGGATAGCGGGGGGCCCTCCTACAATGAGCAGTTCTTC. It translates to CASSIEDSGGPSYNEQFF. The complete variable domain, with remaining parts taken from reference TRBV19 and TRBJ2-1, reads DGGITQSPKYLFRKEGQNVTLSCEQNLNHDAMYWYRQDPGQGLRLIYYSQIVNDFQKGDIAEGYSVSREKKESFPLTVTSAQKNPTAFYLCASSIEDSGGPSYNEQFFGPGTRLTVL.

The J gene is TRBJ2-7, the V gene TRBV12-1; the table's D call, TRBD1, was not checked against the DNA. TRBV12-1 is a pseudogene. This CDR3 has 14 amino acids. The CDR3 protein is CASSRTKCSYEQYF. CDR3 in DNA: TGTGCCAGCAGCCGGACAAAGTGCTCCTACGAGCAGTACTTC.

The chain uses TRBV7-9 and TRBJ2-1; D is undetermined. CDR1 is SEHNR and CDR2 is FQNEAQ in the germline V gene (reference sequence). V was shortened by 5 bases and J by 4 bases, with 12 bases between the two germline ends. The CDR3 extends over 14 amino acids. The CDR3 is CASSPSGRYNEQFF. The CDR3 DNA is TGTGCCAGCAGCCCATCGGGCAGGTACAATGAGCAGTTCTTC.

This clone has a single count. The genes are TRBV5-1 and TRBJ2-6, with a weak D call TRBD1 (6 bases). CDR1 and CDR2 from the germline V gene are SGHRS and YFSETQ. V lost 1 base, J lost 0 bases, and 11 bases lay in between. CDR3 size: 17 residues. The CDR3 here is CASSLTLGGSGANVLTF. The CDR3 nucleotides read TGCGCCAGCAGCTTGACTTTAGGGGGCTCTGGGGCCAACGTCCTGACTTTC. Looking up the rest from reference TRBV5-1 and TRBJ2-6 gives the full variable domain: KAGVTQTPRYLIKTRGQQVTLSCSPISGHRSVSWYQQTPGQGLQFLFEYFSETQRNKGNFPGRFSGRQFSNSRSEMNVSTLELGDSALYLCASSLTLGGSGANVLTFGAGSRLTVL.

The gene calls are TRBV4-3 and TRBJ2-3; D is undetermined. The CDR3 has 15 residues. V lost 0 bases and J 8 bases, leaving 15 bases between the germline ends. Germline V gene lookup returns CDR1 LGHNA and CDR2 YSLEER. The CDR3 protein is CASSQEPGLKGTQYF. CDR3 sequence (DNA): TGCGCCAGCAGCCAAGAACCAGGCTTAAAAGGTACGCAGTATTTT.

V usage is TRBV1 and J usage is TRBJ2-3; the table's D call, TRBD2, has no DNA check behind it. TRBV1 represents a pseudogene. This CDR3 has 14 amino acids. The chain's CDR3 is CTSSQDHYGGEDRF. As DNA, the CDR3 is TGCACCAGCAGCCAAGATCATTATGGAGGGGAAGACCGGTTT.

The chain has TRBV4-2 and TRBJ1-2; unclear D gene. V lost 0 bases, J lost 10 bases, and 9 bases lay in between. Per germline, CDR1 LGHNA and CDR2 YNFKEQ. The CDR3 extends over 12 amino acids. The CDR3 reads CASSQDQRDYTF. Here the CDR3 DNA reads TGTGCCAGCAGCCAAGATCAACGGGACTACACCTTC.

This rearrangement joins TRBV10-3 to TRBJ1-5; D gene uncertain. The V gene lost 5 bases and the J gene lost 0 bases, with 8 bases spanning the gap. Germline V gene data show CDR1 as ENHRY and CDR2 as SYGVKD. CDR3 length: 14 residues. The CDR3 nucleotides read TGTGCCATCAGTAATACAGATAGCAATCAGCCCCAGCATTTT. Amino acid sequence: CAISNTDSNQPQHF.

CDR3 residues: CASSPGQGHQPQHF. CDR3 bases: TGTGCCAGCAGCCCGGGACAGGGACATCAGCCCCAGCATTTT. V gene TRBV2 combines with J gene TRBJ1-5; TRBD1 aligns across 9 bases. With V trimmed by 6 bases and J by 5 bases, 5 bases remained unmatched. CDR3 length equals 14 residues. Germline V gives CDR1 SNHLY, CDR2 FYNNEI.

The chain couples TRBV15 to TRBJ2-6; tentative D call: TRBD1 (6 bases). The CDR3 length is 15 residues. V was shortened by 4 bases and J by 3 bases, with 10 bases between the two germline ends. CDR1 and CDR2 from the germline V gene are LNHNV and YYDKDF (reference sequence). This CDR3 reads CATSNSGVGANVLTF. The CDR3 region has the DNA TGTGCCACCAGCAACTCAGGGGTTGGGGCCAACGTCCTGACTTTC.

CDR3 bases: TGTGCCAGCAGCTTTGGTTCCTCCGGGAATCAGCCCCAGCATTTT. Amino acids: CASSFGSSGNQPQHF. V gene TRBV7-2 combines with J gene TRBJ1-5; D is uncertain. The germline V and J ends were trimmed by 3 bases and 4 bases, with 13 bases remaining between them. CDR1 and CDR2 from the germline V gene are SGHTA and FQGNSA. The CDR3 is 15 amino acids.

The V call is TRBV4-2, the J call TRBJ1-4, with D unclear. V lost 0 bases and J 8 bases, leaving 19 bases between the germline ends. This CDR3 is 17 amino acids long. Per germline, CDR1 LGHNA and CDR2 YNFKEQ. CDR3 in amino acids: CASSQDSALGVQEKLFF. CDR3 coding DNA: TGTGCCAGCAGCCAAGATTCAGCGCTTGGGGTACAGGAAAAACTGTTTTTT.

V usage is TRBV6-5 and J usage is TRBJ2-7; 7 nucleotides agree with TRBD1. The CDR3 loop spans 14 amino acids. The V and J ends lost 6 bases and 2 bases, in that order; junction bases with no gene match: 7. Germline loops: CDR1 MNHEY, CDR2 SVGAGI. The CDR3 reads CASRLRDRTYEQYF. The CDR3 nucleotides read TGTGCCAGCAGACTCCGGGACAGAACCTACGAGCAGTACTTC.

For the CDR3, the DNA is TGTGCCTGGAGTCGGGCTCACACTGAAGCTTTCTTT. This encodes CAWSRAHTEAFF. This chain connects TRBV30 to TRBJ1-1; D unclear. CDR1 is GTSNPN and CDR2 is SVGIG in the germline V gene (reference sequence). The CDR3 spans 12 residues. Trimming left V 2 bases short and J 3 bases short, with 7 bases between. The complete variable domain, with remaining parts taken from reference TRBV30 and TRBJ1-1, reads SQTIHQWPATLVQPVGSPLSLECTVEGTSNPNLYWYRQAAGRGLQLLFYSVGIGQISSEVPQNLSASRPQDRQFILSSKKLLLSDSGFYLCAWSRAHTEAFFGQGTRLTVV.

The table lists this clone with a count of one. The chain employs TRBV5-1 and TRBJ1-1; D possibly corresponds to TRBD1 (6 bases). The CDR3 totals 15 residues. Germline V gene data show CDR1 as SGHRS and CDR2 as YFSETQ. The germline V and J ends were trimmed by 1 base and 0 bases, with 10 bases remaining between them. In DNA, the CDR3 is TGCGCCAGCAGCTTGTGGACAGACATGAACACTGAAGCTTTCTTT. This codes for CASSLWTDMNTEAFF.

This clone was recorded once. The chain recombines TRBV10-3 with TRBJ2-3; TRBD2 is a possible D gene (6 bases). The CDR3 has 14 amino acids. V was shortened by 7 bases and J by 2 bases, with 13 bases between the two germline ends. The V gene's germline CDR1 is ENHRY and CDR2 SYGVKD. The CDR3 sequence: CAITQEGFTDTQYF. DNA for the CDR3: TGTGCCATCACTCAGGAGGGGTTCACAGATACGCAGTATTTT.

This clone was seen only a few times. The V gene is TRBV18, the J gene TRBJ2-1, with D possibly TRBD1 on 6 matching bases. The CDR3 has 14 residues. Germline V gives CDR1 KGHSH, CDR2 LQKENI. Trimming took 5 bases from V and 2 from J, leaving 10 bases between them. The chain's CDR3 is CASSTGNTYNEQFF. The CDR3 DNA sequence: TGTGCCAGCTCAACAGGGAATACCTACAATGAGCAGTTCTTC.

The chain employs TRBV9 and TRBJ2-3; no clear D gene. Germline CDR1 and CDR2: SGDLS and YYNGEE. The CDR3 is 13 residues long. V gave up 4 bases and J gave up 0 bases, with 6 bases separating them. CDR3 DNA sequence: TGTGCCAGCAGCCCCTTCAGCACAGATACGCAGTATTTT. It is translated as CASSPFSTDTQYF.

The rearrangement joins TRBV11-1 to TRBJ2-1; TRBD1 matches 8 bases. Germline CDR1 and CDR2: SGHAT and FQDESV (reference sequence). J was trimmed by 5 bases and V by 5 bases; bases with no gene match: 8. The CDR3 totals 15 residues. The CDR3 DNA sequence: TGTGCCAGCAGCACAGGCCAGGGGGCCCACAATGAGCAGTTCTTC. Encoded protein: CASSTGQGAHNEQFF.

The chain couples TRBV6-1 to TRBJ1-5; D ambiguous. V shed 1 base and J shed 1 base, with 5 bases lying between them. CDR1 and CDR2 (germline): MNHNS, SASEGT. This CDR3 has 14 residues. Written as DNA, the CDR3 is TGTGCCAGCAGTGAAGTTCTGAGCAATCAGCCCCAGCATTTT. Amino acids: CASSEVLSNQPQHF.

V usage is TRBV6-5 and J usage is TRBJ1-6; 7 bases line up with TRBD1. Germline CDR1 reads MNHEY; CDR2 reads SVGAGI. This CDR3 has 15 residues. The junction had 4 bases not matched to a gene; V was cut back by 0 bases and J by 8 bases. As DNA, the CDR3 is TGTGCCAGCAGTTACTCGTCCAGGGGGGATTCACCCCTCCACTTT. This translates into CASSYSSRGDSPLHF.

The chain couples TRBV4-2 to TRBJ2-1; 7 nucleotides align to TRBD2. Germline trimming cut 4 bases from V and 2 bases from J; bases unmatched to any gene: 8. Looked up from germline, CDR1 is LGHNA and CDR2 is YNFKEQ. This CDR3 has 16 amino acids. CDR3 loop: CASSLRAGGAYNEQFF. In DNA, the CDR3 is TGTGCCAGCAGCCTAAGGGCTGGGGGGGCCTACAATGAGCAGTTCTTC.

The rearrangement uses TRBV18 and TRBJ2-7, with D tentatively TRBD2 (6 bases). Trimming stripped 3 bases from V and 4 bases from J, with 7 bases between. The CDR3 runs to 12 residues. CDR1 and CDR2 (germline): KGHSH, LQKENI. This CDR3 reads CASSPGSYEQYF. CDR3 DNA: TGTGCCAGCTCACCCGGGAGTTACGAGCAGTACTTC.

The V call is TRBV9, the J call TRBJ1-4; D is unresolved. The V end lost 3 bases, the J end lost 7 bases, and 16 bases lay between the germline ends. CDR3 size: 15 residues. Looked up from germline, CDR1 is SGDLS and CDR2 is YYNGEE. The CDR3 nucleotides are TGTGCCAGCAGCGCCTCAGGATTCGGTGGTGAAAAACTGTTTTTT. Its protein product is CASSASGFGGEKLFF.

This clone was counted between two and nine times. This sequence joins TRBV30 and TRBJ2-7; a possible D gene is TRBD1 (5 bases). CDR3 length: 11 amino acids. V was pared by 4 bases and J by 3 bases, with 7 bases between. Germline lookup yields CDR1 GTSNPN and CDR2 SVGIG (reference sequence). CDR3 loop: CAWTDSYEQYF. DNA for the CDR3: TGTGCCTGGACAGACAGCTACGAGCAGTACTTC.